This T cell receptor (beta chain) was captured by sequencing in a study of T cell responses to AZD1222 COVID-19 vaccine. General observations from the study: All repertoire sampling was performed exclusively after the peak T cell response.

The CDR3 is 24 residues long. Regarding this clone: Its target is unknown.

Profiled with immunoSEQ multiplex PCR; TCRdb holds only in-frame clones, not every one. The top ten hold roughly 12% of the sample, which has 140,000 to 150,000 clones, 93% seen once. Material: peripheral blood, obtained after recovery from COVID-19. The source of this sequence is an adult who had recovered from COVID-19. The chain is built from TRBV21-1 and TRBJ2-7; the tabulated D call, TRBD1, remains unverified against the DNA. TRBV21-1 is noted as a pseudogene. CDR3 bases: TGTGCCAGCAGCAAAATGCATCAACGGTGGCGACCCAGGCGAGTAAGGGGATGGTCTTGCGAGCAGTACTTC. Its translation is CASSKMHQRWRPRRVRGWSCEQYF.